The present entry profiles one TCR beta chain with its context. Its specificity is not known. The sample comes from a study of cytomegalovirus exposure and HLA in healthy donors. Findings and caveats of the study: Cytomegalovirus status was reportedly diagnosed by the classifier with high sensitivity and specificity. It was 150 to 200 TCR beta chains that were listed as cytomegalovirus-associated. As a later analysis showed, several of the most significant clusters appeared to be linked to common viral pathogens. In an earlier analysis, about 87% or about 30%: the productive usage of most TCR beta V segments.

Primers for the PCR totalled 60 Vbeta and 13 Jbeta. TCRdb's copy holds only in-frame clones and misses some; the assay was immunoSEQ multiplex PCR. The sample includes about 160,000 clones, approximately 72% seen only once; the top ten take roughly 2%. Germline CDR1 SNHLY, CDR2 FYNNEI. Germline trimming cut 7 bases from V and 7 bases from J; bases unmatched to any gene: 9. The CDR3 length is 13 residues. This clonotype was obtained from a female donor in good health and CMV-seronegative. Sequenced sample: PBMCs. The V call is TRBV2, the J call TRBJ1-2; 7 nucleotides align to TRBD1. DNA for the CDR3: TGTGCCAGCACCATACAGGGGTCTGGTGGCTACACCTTC. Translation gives CASTIQGSGGYTF. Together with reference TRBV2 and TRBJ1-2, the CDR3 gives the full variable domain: EPEVTQTPSHQVTQMGQEVILRCVPISNHLYFYWYRQILGQKVEFLVSFYNNEISEKSEIFDDQFSVERPDGSNFTLKIRSTKLEDSAMYFCASTIQGSGGYTFGSGTRLTVV.